This record covers a single T cell receptor beta chain. The data are from a study of early T cells in non-severe SARS-CoV-2 infection. The CDR3 is 14 residues long. Germline loops: CDR1 LGHNA, CDR2 YSLEER. The V end was cut by 0 bases, the J end by 5 bases, with 11 bases between. TCRdb redid the calling of the 5' RACE reads with MiXCR, one entry per CDR3 protein. The sample has about 19,000 distinct CDR3 sequences, less than 5% seen once; the top ten hold around 7.3%. The receptor's source is an adult who was a healthcare worker with PCR-confirmed SARS-CoV-2 infection or an uninfected control (not recorded which). What was sequenced was whole blood. The J gene is TRBJ2-7, the V gene TRBV4-3; D call uncertain. The CDR3 spells CASSQDRRSDEQYF. In DNA, the CDR3 is TGCGCCAGCAGCCAAGATCGTAGGAGCGACGAGCAGTACTTC.